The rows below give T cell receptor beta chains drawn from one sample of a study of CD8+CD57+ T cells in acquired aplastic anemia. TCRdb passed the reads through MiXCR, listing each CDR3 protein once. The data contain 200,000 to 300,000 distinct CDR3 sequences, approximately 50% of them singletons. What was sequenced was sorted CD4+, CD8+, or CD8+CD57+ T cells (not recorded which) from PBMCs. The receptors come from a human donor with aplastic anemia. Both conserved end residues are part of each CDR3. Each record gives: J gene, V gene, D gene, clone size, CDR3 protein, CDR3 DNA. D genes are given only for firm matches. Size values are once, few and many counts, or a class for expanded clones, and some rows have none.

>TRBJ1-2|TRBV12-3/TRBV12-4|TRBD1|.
CASTTGQGGSGYTF
TGTGCCAGCACTACCGGACAGGGCGGTTCTGGCTACACCTTC
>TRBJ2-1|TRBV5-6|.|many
CASSFAGTGNEQFF
TGTGCCAGCAGCTTCGCCGGGACTGGCAATGAGCAGTTCTTC
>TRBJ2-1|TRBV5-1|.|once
CASSLNGGTHNEQFF
TGCGCCAGCAGCTTAAATGGGGGGACTCACAATGAGCAGTTCTTC
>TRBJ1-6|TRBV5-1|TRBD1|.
CASSLAGGQGFDSPLHF
TGCGCCAGCAGCTTGGCGGGGGGACAGGGATTTGATTCACCCCTCCACTTT
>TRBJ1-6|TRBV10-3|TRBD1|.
CAISTGDNSPLHF
TGTGCCATCAGTACAGGGGATAATTCACCCCTCCACTTT
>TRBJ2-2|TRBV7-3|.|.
CASSRGSSNTGELFF
TGTGCCAGCAGTCGAGGGTCCTCGAACACCGGGGAGCTGTTTTTT
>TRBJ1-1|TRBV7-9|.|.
CASSFRKGGEVNTEAFF
TGTGCCAGCAGCTTTAGGAAGGGCGGGGAGGTGAACACTGAAGCTTTCTTT
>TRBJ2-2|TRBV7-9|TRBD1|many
CASTLDRANTGELFF
TGTGCCAGCACCCTAGACAGGGCCAACACCGGGGAGCTGTTTTTT
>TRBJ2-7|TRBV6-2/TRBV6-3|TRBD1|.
CASSQGQRTEQYF
TGTGCCAGCAGCCAGGGACAGAGAACCGAGCAGTACTTC
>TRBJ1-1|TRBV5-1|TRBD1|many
CASSKDRVAVPEAFF
TGCGCCAGCAGCAAGGACAGGGTGGCGGTTCCTGAAGCTTTCTTT
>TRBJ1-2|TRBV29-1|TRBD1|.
CSVERLRRQGKDYGYTF
TGCAGCGTTGAACGCCTCAGAAGACAGGGAAAGGACTATGGCTACACCTTC
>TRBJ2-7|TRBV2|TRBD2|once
CASSGLLGGGAYEQYF
TGTGCCAGCAGTGGCCTGCTTGGCGGGGGAGCCTACGAGCAGTACTTC
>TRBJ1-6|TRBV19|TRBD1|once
CASSMFGDRIDSPLHF
TGTGCCAGTAGTATGTTCGGGGACAGGATTGATTCACCCCTCCACTTT
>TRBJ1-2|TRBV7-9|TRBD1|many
CASSPPGLGQGVRVYGYTF
TGTGCCAGCAGCCCCCCTGGGTTGGGACAGGGGGTGCGGGTCTATGGCTACACCTTC
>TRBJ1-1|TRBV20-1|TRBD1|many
CSARDRTGGGTEAFF
TGCAGTGCTAGAGATCGCACAGGGGGTGGCACTGAAGCTTTCTTT
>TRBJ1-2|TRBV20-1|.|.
CSAAVRQGYTF
TGCAGTGCGGCAGTGAGACAAGGCTACACCTTC
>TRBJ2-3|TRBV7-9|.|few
CASTYRGLTDTQYF
TGTGCCAGCACCTATCGGGGCCTGACAGATACGCAGTATTTT
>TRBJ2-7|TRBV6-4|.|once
CASSLYRKPYEQYF
TGTGCCAGCAGTTTATATCGAAAACCCTACGAGCAGTACTTC
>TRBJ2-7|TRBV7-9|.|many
CASSLLLYEQYF
TGTGCCAGCAGCTTACTTTTGTACGAGCAGTACTTC
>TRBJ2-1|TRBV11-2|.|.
CASSLVPSAQNNEQFF
TGTGCCAGCAGCTTAGTTCCTAGCGCTCAGAACAATGAGCAGTTCTTC
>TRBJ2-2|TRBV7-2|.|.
CASSVVGGEAGELFF
TGTGCCAGCAGCGTCGTTGGGGGAGAGGCCGGGGAGCTGTTTTTT
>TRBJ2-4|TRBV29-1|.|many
CSVVTATENIQYF
TGCAGCGTTGTGACTGCCACCGAAAACATTCAGTACTTC
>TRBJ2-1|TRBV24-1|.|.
CATSDSGLLYNEQFF
TGTGCCACCAGTGATAGCGGGCTCCTTTACAATGAGCAGTTCTTC
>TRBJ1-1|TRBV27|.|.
CASSLSAGSAGTEAFF
TGTGCCAGCAGTTTATCGGCAGGGTCGGCGGGCACTGAAGCTTTCTTT
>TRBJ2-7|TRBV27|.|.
CASSLRRSGYEQYF
TGTGCCAGCAGTTTGAGGAGGAGCGGCTACGAGCAGTACTTC
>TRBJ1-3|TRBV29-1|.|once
CSVEDREGYTFGNTIYF
.
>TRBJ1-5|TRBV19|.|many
CASSIAGQFGQPQHF
TGTGCCAGTAGTATAGCAGGACAGTTTGGGCAGCCCCAGCATTTT
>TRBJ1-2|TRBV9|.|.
CASSGGGRAYGGYTF
TGTGCCAGCAGCGGTGGGGGCAGGGCGTACGGTGGCTACACCTTC
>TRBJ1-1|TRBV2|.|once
CATLTGGAASF
TGTGCCACCCTAACCGGGGGTGCAGCTTCCTTT
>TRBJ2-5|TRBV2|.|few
CASNPSGAAGETQYF
TGTGCCAGCAATCCCAGTGGGGCGGCCGGGGAGACCCAGTACTTC
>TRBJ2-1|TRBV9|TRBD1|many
CASSARDRVFSNEQFF
TGTGCCAGCAGCGCGCGCGACAGGGTTTTTTCCAATGAGCAGTTCTTC
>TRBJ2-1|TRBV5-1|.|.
CASSLASWNEQFF
TGCGCCAGCAGCTTGGCTAGCTGGAATGAGCAGTTCTTC
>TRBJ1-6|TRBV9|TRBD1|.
CASSSGTGQYNSPLHF
TGTGCCAGCAGCTCCGGGACAGGGCAATATAATTCACCCCTCCACTTT
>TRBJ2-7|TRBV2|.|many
CASSDASWEQYF
TGTGCCAGCAGTGATGCCAGCTGGGAGCAGTACTTC
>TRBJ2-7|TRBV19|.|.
CASSKDRRGYEQYF
TGTGCCAGCAGCAAGGACAGGAGGGGCTACGAGCAGTACTTC
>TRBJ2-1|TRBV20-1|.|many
CSSGPYNEQFF
TGCAGTTCGGGACCCTACAATGAGCAGTTCTTC
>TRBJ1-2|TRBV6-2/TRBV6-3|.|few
CASSYSILREDGYTF
TGTGCCAGCAGTTACTCAATTTTAAGGGAGGATGGCTACACCTTC
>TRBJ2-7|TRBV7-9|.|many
CASSLAGQAYEQYF
TGTGCCAGCAGCTTAGCGGGGCAGGCCTACGAGCAGTACTTC
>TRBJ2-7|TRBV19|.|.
CASSKIDGASEQYF
TGTGCCAGTAGTAAAATAGATGGGGCTTCCGAGCAGTACTTC
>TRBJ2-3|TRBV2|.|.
CARRGVRGGTDTQYF
TGTGCCAGGAGGGGGGTGCGGGGTGGCACAGATACGCAGTATTTT
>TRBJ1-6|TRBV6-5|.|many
CASRLNTGSPLHF
TGTGCCAGCAGACTAAACACGGGGTCACCCCTCCACTTT
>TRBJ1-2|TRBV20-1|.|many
CSAREDYGYTF
TGCAGTGCTAGAGAAGACTATGGCTACACCTTC
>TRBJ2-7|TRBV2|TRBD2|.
CASSEHGREGEQYF
TGTGCCAGCAGTGAACATGGCAGGGAGGGCGAGCAGTACTTC
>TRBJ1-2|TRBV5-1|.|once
CASSQGLQYGCTF
TGCGCCAGCAGCCAAGGACTCCAGTACGGCTGCACCTTC
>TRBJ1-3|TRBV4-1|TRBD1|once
CASSLRRQGWGNTIYF
TGCGCCAGCAGCCTCCGCAGACAGGGGTGGGGAAACACCATATATTTT
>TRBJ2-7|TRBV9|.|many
CASSVGGEPYEQYF
TGTGCCAGCAGCGTAGGGGGGGAACCCTACGAGCAGTACTTC
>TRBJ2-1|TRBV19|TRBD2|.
CASSIGTSGRAFNEQFF
TGTGCCAGTAGTATAGGCACTAGCGGGAGGGCCTTCAATGAGCAGTTCTTC
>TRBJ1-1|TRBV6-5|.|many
CASSYSKGTMNTEAFF
TGTGCCAGCAGTTACTCCAAGGGAACGATGAACACTGAAGCTTTCTTT
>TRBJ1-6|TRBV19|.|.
CASSIGGGNSPLHF
TGTGCCAGTAGTATTGGGGGGGGAAATTCACCCCTCCACTTT
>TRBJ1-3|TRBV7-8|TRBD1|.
CASSLGISRTGFDTIYF
TGTGCCAGCAGCCTAGGGATTTCGAGGACAGGGTTTGACACCATATATTTT